The 8 T cell receptor beta chains given below trace back to one sample, sequenced in a study of CD8 T cells in ankylosing spondylitis. Overall study findings and caveats: What seemed typical of ankylosing spondylitis blood was a TCR beta motif built from roughly eight highly homologous variants.

These receptors are not linked to any known antigen. Using its own MiXCR run on the 5' RACE reads, TCRdb lists one record per CDR3 protein. The sample lists 350,000 to 550,000 distinct CDR3 sequences, more than 25% occurring once. Input material: blood, either unsorted or a sorted T cell fraction (not recorded which). These receptors all come from a male donor with ankylosing spondylitis.

Only a few counts were recorded for this clonotype. This sequence joins TRBV24-1 and TRBJ2-1; a possible D gene is TRBD1 (6 bases). CDR3 length: 14 residues. V lost 7 bases and J 0 bases, leaving 9 bases between the germline ends. From germline, CDR1 is KGHDR and CDR2 SFDVKD. The CDR3 reads CATSLRGSYNEQFF. DNA of the CDR3: TGTGCCACCAGCCTCAGGGGCTCCTACAATGAGCAGTTCTTC.

The chain combines TRBV21-1 with TRBJ2-7; the DNA was not compared with TRBD1, the D call given in the table. TRBV21-1 is assigned pseudogene status. The CDR3 extends over 14 amino acids. The DNA for the CDR3 is TGTGCCAGCAGCCATCGGAGGGGGATCGGCGAGCAGTACGTC. Translation: CASSHRRGIGEQYV.

The J gene is TRBJ2-1, the V gene TRBV3-1; 10 bases line up with TRBD2. Germline V gene lookup returns CDR1 LGHDT and CDR2 YNNKEL (reference sequence). J lost 6 bases, V lost 1 base, and 3 bases had no gene match. This CDR3 has 15 amino acids. DNA for the CDR3: TGTGCCAGCAGCCAAGGGACTAGCGGTGTCAATGAGCAGTTCTTC. Its translation: CASSQGTSGVNEQFF.

The chain recombines TRBV30 with TRBJ1-4; D is undetermined. V lost 1 base, J lost 4 bases, and 10 bases lay in between. The CDR3 is made up of 14 amino acids. Germline V gene data show CDR1 as GTSNPN and CDR2 as SVGIG (reference sequence). The CDR3 protein is CAWSDGSDNEKLFF. The CDR3 DNA sequence: TGTGCCTGGAGTGACGGCAGCGATAATGAAAAACTGTTTTTT.

The chain couples TRBV20-1 to TRBJ2-5; 7 bases are a match to TRBD2. CDR3 size: 15 residues. Unmatched junction bases numbered 10, after V lost 6 bases and J lost 0 bases. Germline lookup yields CDR1 DFQATT and CDR2 SNEGSKA (reference sequence). This CDR3 reads CSASLAVQYQETQYF. CDR3 sequence (DNA): TGCAGTGCATCTCTAGCGGTTCAGTACCAAGAGACCCAGTACTTC.

This clonotype was recorded a few times. The gene calls are TRBV20-1 and TRBJ2-3; TRBD2 matches at 9 bases. J lost 6 bases, V lost 1 base, and 14 bases had no gene match. The germline V gene has CDR1 DFQATT and CDR2 SNEGSKA (reference sequence). CDR3 length equals 17 residues. The CDR3 loop is CSARGGLAGRSVDTQYF. DNA of the CDR3: TGCAGTGCTAGAGGGGGGCTAGCGGGGCGATCCGTGGATACGCAGTATTTT.

The rearrangement links TRBV11-3 to TRBJ2-2; tentatively, D is TRBD2 (6 bases). Trimming took 6 bases from V and 4 from J, leaving 15 bases between them. The CDR3 covers 15 residues. Germline CDR1 is SGHNT and CDR2 is YENEEA. CDR3 in DNA: TGTGCCAGCAGTCCCGGAGGGGCAGGCACCGGGGAGCTGTTTTTT. As protein: CASSPGGAGTGELFF.

J is TRBJ2-3 and V is TRBV7-2, with 8 bases aligning to TRBD1. CDR1 and CDR2 (germline): SGHTA, FQGNSA. Trimming removed 6 bases from V and 2 bases from J; junction bases left unmatched: 4. The CDR3 length is 14 residues. The CDR3 coding sequence is TGTGCCAGCAGGGTGGACAGGGCCACAGATACGCAGTATTTT. Protein: CASRVDRATDTQYF.